Below are 8 T cell receptor beta chains sequenced from a single sample in a study of blood T cell repertoires in COVID-19. The data were produced by immunoSEQ multiplex PCR, yet TCRdb's version contains in-frame clones alone and is incomplete. In the table there are around 25,000 clones, approximately 89% of which are singletons. The sample taken for sequencing was peripheral blood. The receptors originated from a human donor in a cohort sampled during active COVID-19.

Comments on this clone: An end of the junction differs from the germline gene, which may be a read error. This sequence joins TRBV6-5 and TRBJ2-1; D may be TRBD1 (5 bases). Germline CDR1 and CDR2: MNHEY and SVGAGI. The CDR3 totals 13 residues. For the CDR3, the DNA is TGTGCCAGCAGTTACGGGGCGAACAATGGGCAGTTCTTC. Protein: CASSYGANNGQFF.

The CDR3 is CASGQGAYTEAFF. The CDR3 region has the DNA TGTGCCAGCGGACAGGGGGCCTACACTGAAGCTTTCTTT. The chain combines TRBV6-5 with TRBJ1-1, with 11 bases matching TRBD1. Trimming cost V 8 bases and J 3 bases; bases outside gene matches: 2. Germline V gene sequence: CDR1 MNHEY, CDR2 SVGAGI. The CDR3 extends over 13 amino acids.

J is TRBJ2-1 and V is TRBV18; 8 positions agree with TRBD1. With V trimmed by 5 bases and J by 5 bases, 5 bases remained unmatched. This CDR3 is 14 amino acids long. Germline V gene lookup returns CDR1 KGHSH and CDR2 LQKENI. The CDR3, as DNA: TGTGCCAGCTCAGACAGGGGCATCCACAATGAGCAGTTCTTC. Amino acid sequence: CASSDRGIHNEQFF.

This chain uses TRBV4-1 with TRBJ2-1; the match to TRBD2 covers 8 bases. After removal of 0 bases from V and 5 bases from J, the junction contained 3 bases not matched to a gene. The CDR3 consists of 15 residues. Germline V lookup: CDR1 MGHRA, CDR2 YSYEKL. The chain's CDR3 is CASSQDLAGDNEQFF. The CDR3 region has the DNA TGCGCCAGCAGCCAAGATCTAGCGGGTGACAATGAGCAGTTCTTC.

The rearrangement uses TRBV7-2 and TRBJ2-5; D uncertain. CDR1 is SGHTA and CDR2 is FQGNSA in the germline V gene. This CDR3 has 12 amino acids. The germline V and J ends were trimmed by 5 bases and 3 bases, with 7 bases remaining between them. The CDR3 DNA is TGTGCCAGCAGCCGGTACGAAGAGACCCAGTACTTC. This gives the protein CASSRYEETQYF. Full variable domain (rest looked up from reference TRBV7-2 and TRBJ2-5): GAGVSQSPSNKVTEKGKDVELRCDPISGHTALYWYRQSLGQGLEFLIYFQGNSAPDKSGLPSDRFSAERTGGSVSTLTIQRTQQEDSAVYLCASSRYEETQYFGPGTRLLVL.

The chain couples TRBV3-1 (or the pseudogene TRBV3-2) to TRBJ2-2, with 9 bases matching TRBD2. The V gene end was trimmed by 6 bases and the J gene end by 4 bases; junction bases not matched to a gene: 3. This CDR3 region has 14 residues. CDR1 is LGHDT, CDR2 YNNKEL, per germline (reference sequence). CDR3 nucleotide sequence: TGTGCCAGCAGTCTTAGCGGGGGCACCGGGGAGCTGTTTTTT. Translation: CASSLSGGTGELFF.

This clone came up once. The chain carries TRBV2 and TRBJ1-4, with D perhaps TRBD1 (5 bases). V lost 7 bases and J lost 8, with 11 bases in between. The CDR3 runs to 12 residues. Germline values: CDR1 SNHLY, CDR2 FYNNEI. The CDR3 region is CASTQGREKLFF. The CDR3 DNA reads TGTGCCAGCACCCAGGGAAGGGAAAAACTGTTTTTT.

The rearrangement joins TRBV6-6 to TRBJ2-7, with TRBD1 identical over 9 bases. The germline gives CDR1 MNHNY, CDR2 SVGAGI (reference sequence). V dropped 6 bases and J dropped 2; count of bases not matched to a gene: 11. CDR3 size: 16 residues. This CDR3 reads CASSRGQGSTTYEQYF. CDR3 DNA sequence: TGTGCCAGCAGCCGAGGACAGGGGTCTACAACCTACGAGCAGTACTTC.